This entry lists 20 T cell receptor beta chains sequenced from one sample in a study of blood T cell repertoires in COVID-19. Some clones are missing from TCRdb's copy, which holds only in-frame ones; the method was immunoSEQ multiplex PCR. The table records 90,000 to 150,000 clones, around 90% of them present only once. The sequenced sample was peripheral blood. The receptors here all came from a human donor in a cohort sampled during active COVID-19.

V gene TRBV3-1 (or the pseudogene TRBV3-2) combines with J gene TRBJ2-2; the match to TRBD1 covers 7 bases. The CDR3 has 15 amino acids. With 0 bases clipped from V and 6 bases from J, the junction kept 4 bases outside the gene matches. From germline, CDR1 is LGHDT and CDR2 YNNKEL (reference sequence). CDR3 coding DNA: TGTGCCAGCAGCCAAGATTTAGGGGGCTCCGGGGAGCTGTTTTTT. Amino acid sequence: CASSQDLGGSGELFF.

The rearrangement uses TRBV6-5 and TRBJ2-1; D is perhaps TRBD2 (6 bases). CDR1 MNHEY and CDR2 SVGAGI come from the germline V gene. Trimming removed 6 bases from V and 8 bases from J, with 17 bases in between. The CDR3 consists of 14 residues. CDR3 residues: CASRPGLSIDEQFF. CDR3 bases: TGTGCCAGCAGGCCGGGACTGTCTATTGATGAGCAGTTCTTC.

This clone was observed a few times. The chain uses TRBV2 and TRBJ2-5; 9 bases line up with TRBD1. This CDR3 region has 15 residues. Germline CDR1 is SNHLY and CDR2 is FYNNEI. Losses at the gene ends were 7 bases for V and 1 base for J; bases not matched to a gene: 7. The CDR3 reads CASTRGTGPQETQYF. CDR3 nucleotide sequence: TGTGCCAGCACCCGAGGGACAGGGCCCCAAGAGACCCAGTACTTC. Full variable domain (remainder filled in from reference TRBV2 and TRBJ2-5): EPEVTQTPSHQVTQMGQEVILRCVPISNHLYFYWYRQILGQKVEFLVSFYNNEISEKSEIFDDQFSVERPDGSNFTLKIRSTKLEDSAMYFCASTRGTGPQETQYFGPGTRLLVL.

The V and J genes are TRBV19 and TRBJ1-5, with D tentatively TRBD1 (6 bases). The V gene lost 7 bases and the J gene lost 2 bases, with 21 bases spanning the gap. Germline V lookup: CDR1 LNHDA, CDR2 SQIVND (reference sequence). CDR3 length: 17 amino acids. The CDR3 sequence is CASNLGGGPWGNQPQHF. The CDR3 bases are TGTGCCAGTAACCTGGGAGGGGGACCTTGGGGCAATCAGCCCCAGCATTTT.

V and J are TRBV19 and TRBJ2-1; 10 nucleotides agree with TRBD2. This CDR3 region has 15 residues. V was pared by 6 bases and J by 6 bases, with 8 bases of the junction left unmatched. Germline-derived CDR1 and CDR2 are LNHDA and SQIVND (reference sequence). CDR3 in amino acids: CASSTLAGRSNEQFF. The DNA for the CDR3 is TGTGCCAGTAGCACACTAGCGGGAAGGTCCAATGAGCAGTTCTTC.

This clone has only one observation. The chain is built from TRBV14 and TRBJ1-2; D gene ambiguous. The ends were cut back, 0 bases at V and 8 bases at J, with 13 bases in the middle. Germline V gives CDR1 SGHDN, CDR2 FVKESK. The CDR3 runs to 14 residues. Written as DNA, the CDR3 is TGTGCCAGCAGCCAAGACATTCCATTCTACGGCTACACCTTC. Translating it yields CASSQDIPFYGYTF.

The chain joins TRBV7-2 to TRBJ2-2, with D possibly being TRBD2 (6 bases). Germline V gives CDR1 SGHTA, CDR2 FQGNSA. V was pared by 4 bases and J by 5 bases, with 14 bases between. The CDR3 has 15 amino acids. The CDR3 spells CASSSGPEGTGELFF. The DNA of the CDR3 is TGTGCCAGCAGCTCCGGACCGGAGGGGACCGGGGAGCTGTTTTTT.

The chain links TRBV6-2 or TRBV6-3 to TRBJ2-7; TRBD2 matches 14 bases. CDR3 length: 14 residues. V trimming: 3 bases; J trimming: 10 bases; junction bases outside the gene matches: 5. Germline assignment: CDR1 MNHEY and CDR2 SVGEGT. The CDR3 spells CASSYPGTSGSQYF. The CDR3, as DNA: TGTGCCAGCAGTTATCCCGGGACTAGCGGGAGCCAGTACTTC.

V is TRBV3-1 (or the pseudogene TRBV3-2) and J is TRBJ2-3; weak D call: TRBD2 (6 bases). Germline assignment: CDR1 LGHDT and CDR2 YNNKEL (reference sequence). The CDR3 is 17 amino acids. The V end lost 1 base, the J end lost 3 bases, and 17 bases lay between the germline ends. The CDR3 nucleotides read TGTGCCAGCAGCCAAGCGGGGTTCGGGAGTGTGACAGATACGCAGTATTTT. The encoded protein is CASSQAGFGSVTDTQYF.

In this sample, this clone turned up once. The genes are TRBV6-6 and TRBJ2-7; TRBD2 agrees at 8 bases. The trim removed 7 bases at V and 3 bases at J, leaving 8 bases unmatched. Germline CDR1 and CDR2: MNHNY and SVGAGI (reference sequence). This CDR3 has 14 residues. The CDR3 DNA follows: TGTGCCAGCACCCCGGGTAGCGGGGTCTACGAGCAGTACTTC. The encoded protein is CASTPGSGVYEQYF.

This clone was detected a few times. The rearrangement links TRBV2 to TRBJ1-3; the D is unclear. Germline CDR1 is SNHLY and CDR2 is FYNNEI. V lost 7 bases, J lost 4 bases, and 11 bases lay in between. The CDR3 loop spans 13 amino acids. CDR3 amino acids: CASTAGLGNTIYF. The CDR3 nucleotides are TGTGCCAGCACCGCCGGACTCGGAAACACCATATATTTT.

V usage is TRBV4-1 and J usage is TRBJ2-3, with TRBD1 identical over 9 bases. The length of the CDR3 is 18 residues. CDR1 and CDR2 from the germline V gene are MGHRA and YSYEKL. V shed 1 base and J 1 base; nucleotides not matched to a gene: 9. The CDR3 reads CASSQGYRGQGGTDTQYF. For the CDR3, the DNA is TGCGCCAGCAGCCAAGGGTACAGGGGGCAGGGGGGCACAGATACGCAGTATTTT.

The chain links TRBV5-4 to TRBJ1-1, with a weak D call TRBD1 (5 bases). V lost 9 bases and J 6 bases, leaving 27 bases between the germline ends. Germline V gene sequence: CDR1 SGHNT, CDR2 YYREEE (reference sequence). CDR3 length equals 16 residues. The CDR3 coding sequence is TGTGCCACCGGAGGGGAGGGATGGATCTCCGGGGCTGAAGCTTTCTTT. Its translation: CATGGEGWISGAEAFF.

The chain joins TRBV7-6 to TRBJ1-1, with D unclear. The germline gives CDR1 SGHVS, CDR2 FNYEAQ. Trimming removed 0 bases from V and 0 bases from J, with 8 bases in between. CDR3 length equals 15 residues. The CDR3 loop reads CASSLASQMNTEAFF. DNA of the CDR3: TGTGCCAGCAGCTTAGCGTCACAGATGAACACTGAAGCTTTCTTT.

This rearrangement joins TRBV4-2 to TRBJ2-7, with 7 nucleotides matching TRBD2. This CDR3 is 15 amino acids long. The junction had 9 bases not matched to a gene; V was cut back by 0 bases and J by 7 bases. Germline-derived CDR1 and CDR2 are LGHNA and YNFKEQ. In nucleotides, the CDR3 is TGTGCCAGCAGCCAAGATCCCGCGGGAGCCTTAGAGCAGTACTTC. Its protein is CASSQDPAGALEQYF.

The chain has TRBV9 and TRBJ2-1; 12 bases are a match to TRBD2. CDR1 is SGDLS, CDR2 YYNGEE, per germline. With 4 bases clipped from V and 6 bases from J, the junction kept 5 bases outside the gene matches. The CDR3 totals 15 residues. CDR3 coding DNA: TGTGCCAGCAGCCGAACTAGCGGGGGGTCCAATGAGCAGTTCTTC. It codes for CASSRTSGGSNEQFF.

The gene calls are TRBV18 and TRBJ1-5, with 7 bases lining up with TRBD1. The germline CDR1 and CDR2 sequences are KGHSH and LQKENI. The CDR3 is 17 amino acids. Losses at the gene ends were 0 bases for V and 7 bases for J; bases not matched to a gene: 12. The CDR3 nucleotides are TGTGCCAGCTCACCACCGGTGGCAGGGGGAAGGGGACAGCCCCAGCATTTT. It is translated as CASSPPVAGGRGQPQHF. The full variable domain, rest sourced from reference TRBV18 and TRBJ1-5, is NAGVMQNPRHLVRRRGQEARLRCSPMKGHSHVYWYRQLPEEGLKFMVYLQKENIIDESGMPKERFSAEFPKEGPSILRIQQVVRGDSAAYFCASSPPVAGGRGQPQHFGDGTRLSIL.

The chain carries TRBV19 and TRBJ1-2; 9 nucleotides match TRBD1. Per germline, CDR1 LNHDA and CDR2 SQIVND (reference sequence). The CDR3 has 13 amino acids. After removal of 10 bases from V and 7 bases from J, the junction contained 10 bases not matched to a gene. The DNA for the CDR3 is TGTGCCACCAGACAGGGGGTGTCGAGTGGCTACACCTTC. It translates to CATRQGVSSGYTF.

The chain uses TRBV7-8 and TRBJ1-2; 8 bases fit TRBD1. The CDR3 has 15 amino acids. Germline values: CDR1 SGHVS, CDR2 FQNEAQ. V lost 3 bases, J lost 4 bases, and 7 bases stayed unmatched. The DNA of the CDR3 is TGTGCCAGCAGCTTTAGGCAGGGGGCAAGCTATGGCTACACCTTC. It yields the protein CASSFRQGASYGYTF. The variable domain in full, completed from reference TRBV7-8 and TRBJ1-2, reads GAGVSQSPRYKVAKRGQDVALRCDPISGHVSLFWYQQALGQGPEFLTYFQNEAQLDKSGLPSDRFFAERPEGSVSTLKIQRTQQEDSAVYLCASSFRQGASYGYTFGSGTRLTVV.

The chain is built from TRBV7-8 and TRBJ2-7; possible D gene TRBD2, 6 bases. The V end was cut by 0 bases, the J end by 2 bases, with 8 bases between. From germline, CDR1 is SGHVS and CDR2 FQNEAQ. The CDR3 extends over 14 amino acids. CDR3 sequence (DNA): TGTGCCAGCAGCTTAGCACTAGCCCCCTACGAGCAGTACTTC. It specifies CASSLALAPYEQYF.